These T cell receptor beta chains were read from a single sample in a study of T cell repertoires in MIS-A myocarditis. Here immunoSEQ multiplex PCR was the method, and the copy in TCRdb shows in-frame clones only, minus some. This sample has 5,500 to 8,000 clones, with approximately 80% found just once. The sample was right inferior lung lobe tissue obtained at autopsy. These receptors were taken from a man between 18 and 35 years old with fulminant myocarditis from multisystem inflammatory syndrome in adults (MIS-A) after COVID-19. The CDR3 runs from the conserved cysteine through the conserved F or W. The D gene is left open where the match is weak. Only part of the rows carry a size: once, few, many, or a class if the clone is expanded.

TRBJ2-1 TRBV7-6 TRBD2 - CAIRSWTDVRLAGGHEQFF
TRBJ1-2 TRBV2 - - CASSKGTSGGYTF
TRBJ1-2 TRBV7-2 - - CASSINGPIGYTF
TRBJ2-1 TRBV24-1 - - CATSDFQGARGNEQFF
TRBJ2-4 TRBV28 TRBD1 few CASTRGDRGLAKNIQYF
TRBJ2-1 TRBV7-3 TRBD2 - CASSLGLALDYNEQFF
TRBJ1-3 TRBV5-1 - - CASSLRGQEGNTIYF
TRBJ2-1 TRBV24-1 TRBD2 - CATSDPGLAGGPSLDEQFF
TRBJ1-6 TRBV7-2 - - CASSLVPAKTGGSPLHF
TRBJ2-7 TRBV4-1 TRBD1 - CASSQFPGDRDSYEQYF
TRBJ2-7 TRBV7-2 - - CASSPQVAVPYEQYF
TRBJ1-1 TRBV18 - - CASSQLTNTEAFF
TRBJ2-1 TRBV15 TRBD2 - CATSRVARGGSYNEQFF
TRBJ1-2 TRBV27 - - CASSQYRDGRGYTF
TRBJ2-7 TRBV5-6 TRBD1 - CASSRWDSSSYEQYF
TRBJ1-1 TRBV18 - - CASSPRVNTEAFF
TRBJ1-5 TRBV9 - - CASSVSGDSNQPQHF
TRBJ1-5 TRBV7-9 TRBD1 - CASSLFRGAQGYSNQPQHF
TRBJ1-3 TRBV28 - - CASSLVEGTIYF
TRBJ2-3 TRBV15 - - CATSRSGSDTQYF
TRBJ2-7 TRBV11-3 - - CASSLDWGEQYF
TRBJ1-1 TRBV11-2 TRBD1 - CASSLAKDRGPEAFF
TRBJ2-3 TRBV30 TRBD1 - CAWRGTGYTDTQYF
TRBJ1-2 TRBV19 TRBD1 - CASNLAGGPFYGYTF
TRBJ1-2 TRBV7-2 - few CASSLAPGQNGYTF
TRBJ2-6 TRBV25-1 - - CASSEDNGANVLTF
TRBJ2-1 TRBV28 TRBD2 - CASSLDSGRSDEQFF
TRBJ1-2 TRBV5-1 - - CASSLSPGSGYGYTF
TRBJ1-1 TRBV4-1 - - CASSQGTDMNTEAFF
TRBJ2-7 TRBV23-1 TRBD2 - CASSHPGTSGAYEQYF
TRBJ1-6 TRBV30 TRBD1 - CAWSGTGNSPLHF
TRBJ1-5 TRBV19 - - CASSIHTSNQPQHF
TRBJ2-3 TRBV14 TRBD2 - CASSQGTSGGADTQYF
TRBJ2-1 TRBV14 - - CASSHFDEGGYEQFF
TRBJ1-5 TRBV27 - - CATGRGNSNQPQHF
TRBJ2-1 TRBV9 - - CASSQRGHSTYNEQFF
TRBJ1-4 TRBV19 - - CASSIIDSNEKLFF
TRBJ2-7 TRBV29-1 - once CSVSERGEQYF
TRBJ2-7 TRBV28 - - CASSWDAAYEQYF
TRBJ2-5 TRBV6-6 TRBD2 - CASSAIGTSGVETQYF
TRBJ1-5 TRBV7-2 TRBD1 - CASSSYRGNQPQHF